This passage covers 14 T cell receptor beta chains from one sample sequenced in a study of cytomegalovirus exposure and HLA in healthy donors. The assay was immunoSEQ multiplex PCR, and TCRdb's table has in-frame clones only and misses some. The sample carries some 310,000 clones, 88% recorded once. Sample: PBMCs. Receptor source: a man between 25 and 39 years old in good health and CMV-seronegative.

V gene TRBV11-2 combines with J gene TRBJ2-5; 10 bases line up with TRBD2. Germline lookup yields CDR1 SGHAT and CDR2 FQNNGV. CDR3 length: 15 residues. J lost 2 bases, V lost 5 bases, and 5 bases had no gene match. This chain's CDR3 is CASSQPGLAQETQYF. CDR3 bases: TGTGCCAGCAGCCAGCCGGGACTAGCGCAAGAGACCCAGTACTTC.

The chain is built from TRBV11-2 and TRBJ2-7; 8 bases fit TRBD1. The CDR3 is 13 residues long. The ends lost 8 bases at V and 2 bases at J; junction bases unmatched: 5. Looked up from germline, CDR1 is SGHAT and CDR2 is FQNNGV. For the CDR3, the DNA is TGTGCCAGCGGCACACAGGGGGCCTACGAGCAGTACTTC. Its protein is CASGTQGAYEQYF.

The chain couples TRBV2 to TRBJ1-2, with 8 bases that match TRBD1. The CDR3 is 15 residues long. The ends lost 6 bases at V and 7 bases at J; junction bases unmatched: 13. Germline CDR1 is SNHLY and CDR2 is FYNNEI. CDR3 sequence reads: CASRYYRGDESGYTF. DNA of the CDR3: TGTGCCAGCAGGTACTACAGGGGGGATGAATCTGGCTACACCTTC.

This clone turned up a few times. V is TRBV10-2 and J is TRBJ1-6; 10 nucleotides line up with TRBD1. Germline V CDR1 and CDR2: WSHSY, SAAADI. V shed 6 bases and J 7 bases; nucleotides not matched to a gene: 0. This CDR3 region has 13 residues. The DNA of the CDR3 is TGCGCCAGCAGGGACAGGGGGAATTCACCCCTCCACTTT. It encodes CASRDRGNSPLHF.

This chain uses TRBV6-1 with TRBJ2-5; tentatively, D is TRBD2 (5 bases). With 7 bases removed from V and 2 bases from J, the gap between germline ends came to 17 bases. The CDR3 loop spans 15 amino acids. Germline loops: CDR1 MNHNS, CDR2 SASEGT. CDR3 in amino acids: CASTLIAREQETQYF. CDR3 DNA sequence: TGTGCCAGCACCCTAATAGCGAGGGAGCAAGAGACCCAGTACTTC.

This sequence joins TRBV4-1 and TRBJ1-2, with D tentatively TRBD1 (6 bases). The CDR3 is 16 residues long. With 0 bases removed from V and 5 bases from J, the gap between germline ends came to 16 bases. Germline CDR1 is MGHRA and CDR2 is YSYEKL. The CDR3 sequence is CASSQDVIRGGYGYTF. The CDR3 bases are TGCGCCAGCAGCCAAGATGTAATCAGGGGCGGTTATGGCTACACCTTC.

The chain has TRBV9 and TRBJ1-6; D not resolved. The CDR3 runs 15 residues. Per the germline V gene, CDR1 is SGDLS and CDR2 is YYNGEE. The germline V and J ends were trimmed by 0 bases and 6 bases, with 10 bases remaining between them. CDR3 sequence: CASSVGTVGNSPLHF. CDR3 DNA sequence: TGTGCCAGCAGCGTAGGTACAGTCGGTAATTCACCCCTCCACTTT.

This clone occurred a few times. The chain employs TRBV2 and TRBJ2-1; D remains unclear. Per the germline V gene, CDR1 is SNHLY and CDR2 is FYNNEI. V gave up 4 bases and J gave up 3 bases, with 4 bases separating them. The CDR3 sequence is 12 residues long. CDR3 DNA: TGTGCCAGCAGTGGCGACTACAATGAGCAGTTCTTC. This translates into CASSGDYNEQFF.

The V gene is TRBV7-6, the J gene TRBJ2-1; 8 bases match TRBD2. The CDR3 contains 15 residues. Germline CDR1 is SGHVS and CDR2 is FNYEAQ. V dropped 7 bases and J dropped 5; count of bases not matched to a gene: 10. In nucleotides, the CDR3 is TGTGCCAGCACCCCCCGGGGGGGGACCCACAATGAGCAGTTCTTC. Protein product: CASTPRGGTHNEQFF.

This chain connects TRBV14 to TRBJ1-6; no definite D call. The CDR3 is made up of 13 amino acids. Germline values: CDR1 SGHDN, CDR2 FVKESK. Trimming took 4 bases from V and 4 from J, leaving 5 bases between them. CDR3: CASSPLYNSPLHF. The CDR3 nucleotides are TGTGCCAGCAGCCCCCTTTATAATTCACCCCTCCACTTT.

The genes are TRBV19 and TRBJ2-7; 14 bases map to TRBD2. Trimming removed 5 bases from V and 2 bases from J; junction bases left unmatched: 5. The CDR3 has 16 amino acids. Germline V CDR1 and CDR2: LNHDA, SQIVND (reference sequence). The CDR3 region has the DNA TGTGCCAGTAGTGGGACTAGCGGGGGACCGCCCTACGAGCAGTACTTC. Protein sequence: CASSGTSGGPPYEQYF.

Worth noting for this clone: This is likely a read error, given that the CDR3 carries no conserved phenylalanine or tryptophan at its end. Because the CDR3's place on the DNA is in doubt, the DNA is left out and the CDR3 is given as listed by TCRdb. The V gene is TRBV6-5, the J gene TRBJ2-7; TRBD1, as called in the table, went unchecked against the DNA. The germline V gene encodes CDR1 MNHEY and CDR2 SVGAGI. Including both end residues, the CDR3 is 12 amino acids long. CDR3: CASSYNSGQTLL.

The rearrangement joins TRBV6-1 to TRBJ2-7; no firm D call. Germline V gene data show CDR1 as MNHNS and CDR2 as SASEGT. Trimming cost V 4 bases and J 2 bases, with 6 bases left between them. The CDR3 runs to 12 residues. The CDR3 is CASSAMAYEQYF. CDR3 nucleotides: TGTGCCAGCAGTGCTATGGCCTACGAGCAGTACTTC.

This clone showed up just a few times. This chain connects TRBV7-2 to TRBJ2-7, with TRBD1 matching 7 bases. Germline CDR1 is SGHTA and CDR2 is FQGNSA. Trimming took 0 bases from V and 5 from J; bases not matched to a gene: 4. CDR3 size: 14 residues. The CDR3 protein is CASSLAGTVHEQYF. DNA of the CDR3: TGTGCCAGCAGCTTAGCGGGGACAGTCCACGAGCAGTACTTC. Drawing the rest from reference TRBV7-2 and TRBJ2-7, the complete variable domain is GAGVSQSPSNKVTEKGKDVELRCDPISGHTALYWYRQSLGQGLEFLIYFQGNSAPDKSGLPSDRFSAERTGGSVSTLTIQRTQQEDSAVYLCASSLAGTVHEQYFGPGTRLTVT.